Below, 2 T cell receptor beta chains from the same sample are listed, as sequenced in a study of Ad26.COV2.S vaccination and SARS-CoV-2 variants. The treatment denotes: roughly 19 received Ad26.COV2.S at low or high dose, single or two shots; about 5 received placebo; per-sample allocation not given. Day 63 following the first vaccine or placebo injection was when the samples were taken. Clones were read by immunoSEQ multiplex PCR, and TCRdb kept only the in-frame ones, dropping some. The sample lists 240,000 or so clones; more than 75% were seen once. This specimen consisted of peripheral blood, obtained in a trial of Ad26.COV2.S vaccine versus placebo. These receptors were collected from a person aged 18-65 years who received the Ad26.COV2.S COVID-19 vaccine or a placebo.

The chain joins TRBV28 to TRBJ2-5; 8 bases are shared with TRBD1. This CDR3 has 14 residues. The V segment lost 3 bases and the J segment 5 bases; nucleotides outside the gene matches: 5. Germline lookup yields CDR1 MDHEN and CDR2 SYDVKM. CDR3 coding DNA: TGTGCCAGCAGTTTGGACAGGGTGGTGGAGACCCAGTACTTC. This encodes CASSLDRVVETQYF.

J is TRBJ2-4 and V is TRBV9; TRBD2 might be the D (5 bases). V was trimmed by 2 bases and J by 3 bases, leaving 15 bases between them. The germline gives CDR1 SGDLS, CDR2 YYNGEE. The CDR3 has 16 amino acids. CDR3 protein: CASSVRGSGDKNIQYF. DNA of the CDR3: TGTGCCAGCAGCGTTCGGGGAAGCGGTGACAAAAACATTCAGTACTTC.